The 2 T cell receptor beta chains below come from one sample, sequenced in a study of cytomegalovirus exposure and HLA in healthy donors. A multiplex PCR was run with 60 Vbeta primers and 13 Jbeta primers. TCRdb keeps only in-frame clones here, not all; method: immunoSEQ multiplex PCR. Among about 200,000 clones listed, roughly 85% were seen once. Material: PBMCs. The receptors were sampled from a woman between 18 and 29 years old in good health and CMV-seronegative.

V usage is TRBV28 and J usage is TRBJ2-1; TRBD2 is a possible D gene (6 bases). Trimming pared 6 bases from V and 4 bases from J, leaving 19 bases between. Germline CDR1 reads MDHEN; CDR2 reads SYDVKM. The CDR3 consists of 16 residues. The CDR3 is CASRPSGISGYNEQFF. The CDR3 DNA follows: TGTGCCAGCAGGCCCTCCGGGATTAGCGGTTACAATGAGCAGTTCTTC.

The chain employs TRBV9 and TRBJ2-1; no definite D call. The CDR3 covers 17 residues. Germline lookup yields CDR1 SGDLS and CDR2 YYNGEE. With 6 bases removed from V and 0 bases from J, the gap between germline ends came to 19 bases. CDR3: CASTIGPEFSSYNEQFF. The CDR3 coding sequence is TGTGCCAGCACTATTGGGCCAGAGTTTAGCTCCTACAATGAGCAGTTCTTC.